The T cell receptor beta chain described here comes from a study of HIV-infected patients and healthy controls. TCRdb re-analysed the 5' RACE reads in MiXCR, keeping a single row per CDR3 protein. Of some 67,000 distinct CDR3 sequences listed, 16% are singletons. The CDR3 contains 15 residues. CDR1 and CDR2 from the germline V gene are MNHEY and SVGEGT. The V gene lost 0 bases and the J gene lost 2 bases, with 7 bases spanning the gap. Sequenced material: CD4+ T cells from blood. V is TRBV6-2 or TRBV6-3 and J is TRBJ2-2; no clear D. This receptor was obtained from a human donor in good health. CDR3 coding DNA: TGTGCCAGCAGTTACTCGTGGGGAAACACCGGGGAGCTGTTTTTT. It specifies CASSYSWGNTGELFF.